This TCR beta chain was documented in a study of OX40 agonist ivuxolimab in advanced cancers. Whole-study findings and limits: On average, CD8+ T cells had more expanded clones than CD4+.

Any history of autoimmune disease or systemic immunosuppression disqualified patients. This clone was found once. The antigen is not known. Sequenced by immunoSEQ multiplex PCR; TCRdb stores in-frame clones only, minus some. The data contain fewer than 45,000 clones, about 82% of them seen just once; the ten biggest clones take up less than 3.5%. The TCR comes from an adult with an advanced solid tumor such as melanoma, head and neck, liver or kidney cancer. The input for sequencing was CD4+ or CD8+ T cells sorted from blood, taken in a trial of the OX40 agonist ivuxolimab.

The CDR3 sequence is CASRRTARTEAFF. The CDR3 DNA sequence: TGTGCCAGCAGACGGACAGCCCGGACTGAAGCTTTCTTT. V is TRBV6-1 and J is TRBJ1-1, with D perhaps TRBD1 (6 bases). The CDR3 sequence is 13 residues long. The V end was cut by 6 bases, the J end by 5 bases, with 13 bases between. Germline assignment: CDR1 MNHNS and CDR2 SASEGT.